A single sample is the source of the 6 T cell receptor beta chains below, sequenced in a study of shared clonotypes between healthy human individuals (dated by TCRdb to the early 2020s). The library was prepared using the immunoSEQ multiplex PCR assay. TCRdb took over this immuneACCESS table, retaining in-frame rearrangements with V and J assigned. Such tables are incomplete; in checked studies, under half of the missing clones stem from an unresolved V gene, and the remainder is unexplained. The sample profile shows over a million clones; more than 60% of them were found once. Approximately 1.5% of the sample is in the top ten clones. Sequenced material: memory CD4+ T cells sorted from blood. What the cell subset or site label conveys for this sample: CD45RA-negative fraction. Receptors were obtained from a man between 18 and 35 years old in good health.

CDR3 sequence reads: CASSYNLAGEETQYF. The CDR3 nucleotides are TGTGCCAGCAGTTATAATCTAGCGGGGGAAGAGACCCAGTACTTC. J is TRBJ2-5 and V is TRBV6-5; 10 bases line up with TRBD2. The CDR3 spans 15 residues. Trimming took 3 bases from V and 3 from J; bases not matched to a gene: 4. The V gene's germline CDR1 is MNHEY and CDR2 SVGAGI.

The chain combines TRBV5-1 with TRBJ2-7; 8 bases are a match to TRBD2. CDR1 SGHRS and CDR2 YFSETQ come from the germline V gene. The trim removed 2 bases at V and 6 bases at J, leaving 10 bases unmatched. This CDR3 is 15 amino acids long. The CDR3 DNA reads as TGCGCCAGCAGCTTTACTGGGACTAGTTCCCTCGAGCAGTACTTC. It specifies CASSFTGTSSLEQYF. Full variable domain (missing parts from reference TRBV5-1 and TRBJ2-7): KAGVTQTPRYLIKTRGQQVTLSCSPISGHRSVSWYQQTPGQGLQFLFEYFSETQRNKGNFPGRFSGRQFSNSRSEMNVSTLELGDSALYLCASSFTGTSSLEQYFGPGTRLTVT.

This clone was seen a few times. The chain has TRBV10-3 and TRBJ1-4; no clear D gene. From germline, CDR1 is ENHRY and CDR2 SYGVKD. This CDR3 comprises 13 residues. V lost 2 bases, J lost 8 bases, and 9 bases lay in between. The CDR3 sequence: CAISEEVSEKLFF. The CDR3, as DNA: TGTGCCATCAGTGAGGAAGTTTCGGAAAAACTGTTTTTT.

V gene TRBV29-1 combines with J gene TRBJ2-7; D is possibly TRBD1 (6 bases). CDR1 is SQVTM, CDR2 ANQGSEA, per germline. The CDR3 covers 13 residues. The germline V and J ends were trimmed by 4 bases and 0 bases, with 10 bases remaining between them. The CDR3 region has the DNA TGCAGCGTTGTTTTACAGGGCTCCTACGAGCAGTACTTC. It specifies CSVVLQGSYEQYF.

The V call is TRBV5-1, the J call TRBJ2-2, with D unclear. The CDR3 length is 15 residues. Germline lookup yields CDR1 SGHRS and CDR2 YFSETQ. V was pared by 0 bases and J by 2 bases, with 8 bases between. CDR3 sequence (DNA): TGCGCCAGCAGCTTGGACCCAGACAACACCGGGGAGCTGTTTTTT. Protein product: CASSLDPDNTGELFF. The complete variable domain, with remaining parts taken from reference TRBV5-1 and TRBJ2-2, reads KAGVTQTPRYLIKTRGQQVTLSCSPISGHRSVSWYQQTPGQGLQFLFEYFSETQRNKGNFPGRFSGRQFSNSRSEMNVSTLELGDSALYLCASSLDPDNTGELFFGEGSRLTVL.

This sequence joins TRBV15 and TRBJ1-4, with no clear D. The CDR3 has 12 residues. The germline V gene encodes CDR1 LNHNV and CDR2 YYDKDF (reference sequence). V was shortened by 4 bases and J by 8 bases, with 8 bases between the two germline ends. The CDR3: CATSNGNEKLFF. CDR3 coding DNA: TGTGCCACCAGCAACGGGAACGAAAAACTGTTTTTT. Full variable domain (remainder filled in from reference TRBV15 and TRBJ1-4): DAMVIQNPRYQVTQFGKPVTLSCSQTLNHNVMYWYQQKSSQAPKLLFHYYDKDFNNEADTPDNFQSRRPNTSFCFLDIRSPGLGDTAMYLCATSNGNEKLFFGSGTQLSVL.